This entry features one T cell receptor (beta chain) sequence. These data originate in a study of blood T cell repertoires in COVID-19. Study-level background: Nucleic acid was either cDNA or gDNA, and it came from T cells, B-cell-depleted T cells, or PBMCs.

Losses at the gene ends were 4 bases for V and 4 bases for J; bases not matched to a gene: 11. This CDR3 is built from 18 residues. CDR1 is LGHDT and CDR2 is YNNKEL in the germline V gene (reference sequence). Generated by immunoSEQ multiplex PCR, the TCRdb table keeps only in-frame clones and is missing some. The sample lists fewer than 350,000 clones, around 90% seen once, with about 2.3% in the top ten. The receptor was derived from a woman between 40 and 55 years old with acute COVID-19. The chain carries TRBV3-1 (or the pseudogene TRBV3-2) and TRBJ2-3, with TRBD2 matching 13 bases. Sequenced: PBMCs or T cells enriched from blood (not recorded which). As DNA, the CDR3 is TGTGCCAGCAGCCGGACTAGCGGGAGTTTTGGTCTGGCAGATACGCAGTATTTT. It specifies CASSRTSGSFGLADTQYF.